Reported below is one TCR beta chain. Using immunoSEQ multiplex PCR, the repertoire was profiled, and TCRdb retains in-frame clones only, with some absent. The data contain around 55,000 clones, roughly 88% of them singletons. The CDR3 has 14 residues. V lost 7 bases, J lost 5 bases, and 9 bases stayed unmatched. The germline V gene has CDR1 KGHDR and CDR2 SFDVKD. The data stem from a study of control samples from healthy donors and cancer patients. This sequence joins TRBV24-1 and TRBJ1-2; TRBD1 agrees at 7 bases. Sequencing used blood. The clonotype was recovered from a man aged 45 to 65 in good health. The CDR3 reads CATSAGDRAYGYTF. CDR3 nucleotide sequence: TGTGCCACCAGCGCCGGGGACAGAGCTTATGGCTACACCTTC.